A single sample gave rise to the 29 T cell receptor beta chains below, sequenced in a study of cytomegalovirus exposure and HLA in healthy donors. The PCR made use of 60 Vbeta and 13 Jbeta primers. Profiling relied on immunoSEQ multiplex PCR, and the TCRdb table lists in-frame clones only, not all of them. The repertoire holds about 68,000 clones, approximately 78% seen once, with 5% to 8.5% in the top ten. The specimen sequenced was PBMCs. The receptors come from a human donor in good health.

This clone was seen more than once but under ten times. This chain connects TRBV29-1 to TRBJ1-1, with 12 positions matching TRBD1. The CDR3 is 15 residues long. CDR1 is SQVTM and CDR2 is ANQGSEA in the germline V gene. Trimming at V came to 4 bases and at J to 1 base, leaving 4 bases not matched to a gene. The CDR3 here is CSVVGTGGWNTEAFF. Written as DNA, the CDR3 is TGCAGCGTTGTAGGGACAGGGGGCTGGAACACTGAAGCTTTCTTT.

The rearrangement joins TRBV5-1 to TRBJ1-3, with a possible D match to TRBD1 (5 bases). Looked up from germline, CDR1 is SGHRS and CDR2 is YFSETQ. The CDR3 runs to 15 residues. V was trimmed by 4 bases and J by 0 bases, leaving 11 bases between them. The CDR3 DNA sequence: TGCGCCAGCAGCCCCGACAGCTACTCTGGAAACACCATATATTTT. Amino acid sequence: CASSPDSYSGNTIYF.

The gene calls are TRBV21-1 and TRBJ1-5. TRBV21-1 is a pseudogene segment. There are 16 residues in the CDR3. In DNA, the CDR3 is TGTGCCAGCAGCAAAGAAGTGGGAGGGGTGGGGCAGCCCCAGCATTTT. As protein: CASSKEVGGVGQPQHF.

CDR3 sequence: CASTSAQGDTQYF. The CDR3 DNA follows: TGTGCCAGCACGTCGGCCCAGGGCGATACGCAGTATTTT. This chain links TRBV14 with TRBJ2-3, with D perhaps TRBD1 (5 bases). Germline V CDR1 and CDR2: SGHDN, FVKESK. Trimming stripped 7 bases from V and 6 bases from J, with 14 bases between. The CDR3 has 13 amino acids.

The chain has TRBV10-1 and TRBJ2-5; maybe TRBD1 (5 bases). This CDR3 spans 13 amino acids. Germline lookup yields CDR1 WNHNN and CDR2 SYGVQD (reference sequence). Trimming cost V 2 bases and J 5 bases, with 9 bases left between them. CDR3 coding DNA: TGCGCCAGCAGTGAGGGGGCGCGGGAGACCCAGTACTTC. As protein: CASSEGARETQYF.

The chain is built from TRBV11-2 and TRBJ1-5; 10 positions match TRBD1. The CDR3 is 15 amino acids. Germline V gene data show CDR1 as SGHAT and CDR2 as FQNNGV. The trim removed 5 bases at V and 7 bases at J, leaving 8 bases unmatched. The CDR3 loop reads CASSPGTGDNQPQHF. CDR3 in DNA: TGTGCCAGCAGCCCCGGGACAGGGGACAACCAGCCCCAGCATTTT.

This clone was detected only a few times. The chain couples TRBV7-2 to TRBJ1-3, with 11 positions matching TRBD1. CDR1 and CDR2 from the germline V gene are SGHTA and FQGNSA. V shed 5 bases, J shed 3 bases, and the junction held 3 bases outside the gene matches. The CDR3 is made up of 15 amino acids. CDR3 sequence (DNA): TGTGCCAGCAGCCCGGGACAGGGGGGTGGAAACACCATATATTTT. Translated: CASSPGQGGGNTIYF. The full variable domain, its missing parts supplied by reference TRBV7-2 and TRBJ1-3, is GAGVSQSPSNKVTEKGKDVELRCDPISGHTALYWYRQSLGQGLEFLIYFQGNSAPDKSGLPSDRFSAERTGGSVSTLTIQRTQQEDSAVYLCASSPGQGGGNTIYFGEGSWLTVV.

This chain connects TRBV6-1 to TRBJ1-2, with D possibly TRBD1 on 5 matching bases. The ends were cut back, 0 bases at V and 4 bases at J, with 9 bases in the middle. The length of the CDR3 is 14 residues. Germline lookup yields CDR1 MNHNS and CDR2 SASEGT. The CDR3 region is CASSEAGDFYGYTF. The CDR3 DNA is TGTGCCAGCAGTGAAGCAGGGGACTTCTATGGCTACACCTTC.

This rearrangement joins TRBV5-1 to TRBJ2-7; the D is unclear. V was trimmed by 3 bases and J by 2 bases, leaving 9 bases between them. Germline V CDR1 and CDR2: SGHRS, YFSETQ. The CDR3 totals 13 residues. The CDR3: CASSSGDTYEQYF. The CDR3 DNA reads TGCGCCAGCAGCTCCGGAGATACCTACGAGCAGTACTTC.

J is TRBJ1-5 and V is TRBV6-5, with no clear D. The V gene lost 5 bases and the J gene lost 5 bases, with 13 bases spanning the gap. This CDR3 has 14 amino acids. The germline V gene encodes CDR1 MNHEY and CDR2 SVGAGI. The CDR3 sequence: CASSQDKDDQPQHF. CDR3 bases: TGTGCCAGCAGTCAAGACAAGGATGATCAGCCCCAGCATTTT.

The gene calls are TRBV7-2 and TRBJ2-1; 9 bases map to TRBD2. The length of the CDR3 is 16 residues. V lost 2 bases and J lost 3; bases outside the gene matches: 5. Germline-derived CDR1 and CDR2 are SGHTA and FQGNSA. CDR3 DNA sequence: TGTGCCAGCAGCTTAATGCGGGGGGGCTTCTACAATGAGCAGTTCTTC. This translates into CASSLMRGGFYNEQFF.

The chain is built from TRBV7-9 and TRBJ1-1, with D perhaps matching TRBD1 (5 bases). Deletions cut 5 bases from V and 2 bases from J, with 9 bases between. CDR3 length equals 13 residues. Germline CDR1 reads SEHNR; CDR2 reads FQNEAQ (reference sequence). Written as DNA, the CDR3 is TGTGCCAGCAGCATCGGGACTAACACTGAAGCTTTCTTT. Translating it yields CASSIGTNTEAFF.

This chain connects TRBV28 to TRBJ1-1, with TRBD1 matching 7 bases. CDR3 length: 16 amino acids. The V gene's germline CDR1 is MDHEN and CDR2 SYDVKM. With V trimmed by 5 bases and J by 5 bases, 14 bases remained unmatched. The CDR3 region is CASSKRTGGRKTEAFF. CDR3 DNA sequence: TGTGCCAGCAGTAAAAGGACAGGCGGTCGAAAGACTGAAGCTTTCTTT. The whole variable domain, remainder taken from reference TRBV28 and TRBJ1-1, is DVKVTQSSRYLVKRTGEKVFLECVQDMDHENMFWYRQDPGLGLRLIYFSYDVKMKEKGDIPEGYSVSREKKERFSLILESASTNQTSMYLCASSKRTGGRKTEAFFGQGTRLTVV.

The chain carries TRBV29-1 and TRBJ2-2; TRBD1 agrees at 7 bases. CDR1 is SQVTM, CDR2 ANQGSEA, per germline. This CDR3 has 15 amino acids. The V gene end was trimmed by 6 bases and the J gene end by 6 bases; junction bases not matched to a gene: 13. CDR3 in DNA: TGCAGCGTCCAGGGGGTCCCGGGTTGGGCCGGGGAGCTGTTTTTT. This sequence encodes CSVQGVPGWAGELFF.

The count of this clone is one. The chain employs TRBV6-1 and TRBJ2-1, with 8 bases fitting TRBD2. Per germline, CDR1 MNHNS and CDR2 SASEGT. V dropped 8 bases and J dropped 8; count of bases not matched to a gene: 14. The CDR3 runs 15 residues. The CDR3 region is CASGQRGSRGDEQFF. For the CDR3, the DNA is TGTGCCAGCGGGCAGCGGGGGTCCCGGGGCGATGAGCAGTTCTTC.

This clone appeared a few times. The chain is built from TRBV6-6 and TRBJ1-1; D ambiguous. The CDR3 covers 10 residues. The V gene's germline CDR1 is MNHNY and CDR2 SVGAGI (reference sequence). Trimming cost V 10 bases and J 5 bases, with 8 bases left between them. CDR3 residues: CATGRTEAFF. DNA for the CDR3: TGTGCCACCGGGAGGACTGAAGCTTTCTTT.

A remark on this clone: The junction departs from the called germline gene at one end, perhaps through a read error. The V and J genes are TRBV19 and TRBJ2-5; 7 bases are shared with TRBD1. The CDR3 totals 12 residues. Germline assignment: CDR1 LNHDA and CDR2 SQIVND (reference sequence). CDR3 residues: CASSPGGDRQDF. The CDR3 bases are TGTGCCAGTAGTCCAGGGGGTGATCGTCAGGACTTC.

The chain links TRBV7-2 to TRBJ1-6, with 12 bases that match TRBD1. This CDR3 is 16 amino acids long. Germline V gene lookup returns CDR1 SGHTA and CDR2 FQGNSA. Trimming cost V 3 bases and J 7 bases; bases outside gene matches: 4. The CDR3 is CASSFEGTGGNSPLHF. CDR3 in DNA: TGTGCCAGCAGCTTTGAAGGGACAGGGGGCAATTCACCCCTCCACTTT.

This clone was observed a handful of times. This sequence joins TRBV7-6 and TRBJ1-1; TRBD1 matches 9 bases. This CDR3 has 14 amino acids. The V gene end was trimmed by 5 bases and the J gene end by 6 bases; junction bases not matched to a gene: 7. Germline V gives CDR1 SGHVS, CDR2 FNYEAQ. The DNA for the CDR3 is TGTGCCAGCAGCCCGAGACAGGGGGGGTCTGAAGCTTTCTTT. It yields the protein CASSPRQGGSEAFF.

The chain couples TRBV30 to TRBJ1-2; D unclear. Germline lookup yields CDR1 GTSNPN and CDR2 SVGIG (reference sequence). CDR3 length: 12 amino acids. The V and J ends lost 5 bases and 2 bases respectively, with 9 bases between them. CDR3 DNA sequence: TGTGCCTGGGGCCGCGGGAACTATGGCTACACCTTC. This sequence encodes CAWGRGNYGYTF.

The chain uses TRBV7-9 and TRBJ2-5; weak D call: TRBD2 (7 bases). This CDR3 has 14 residues. Germline CDR1 and CDR2: SEHNR and FQNEAQ (reference sequence). V lost 2 bases and J 5 bases, leaving 12 bases between the germline ends. The CDR3 here is CASSLSGTTETQYF. The CDR3 nucleotides are TGTGCCAGCAGCTTAAGCGGGACAACCGAGACCCAGTACTTC.

V is TRBV30 and J is TRBJ1-1; D remains ambiguous. Germline assignment: CDR1 GTSNPN and CDR2 SVGIG (reference sequence). This CDR3 is 10 amino acids long. Trimming shortened V by 0 bases and J by 7 bases, and 3 bases separated the two germline ends. The chain's CDR3 is CAWSVSEAFF. The CDR3 bases are TGTGCCTGGAGTGTCAGTGAAGCTTTCTTT.

V gene TRBV18 combines with J gene TRBJ1-4, with 7 bases matching TRBD1. This CDR3 comprises 17 residues. Losses at the gene ends were 3 bases for V and 8 bases for J; bases not matched to a gene: 15. Per the germline V gene, CDR1 is KGHSH and CDR2 is LQKENI. The CDR3 DNA follows: TGTGCCAGCTCACCTACGAGCGTCCGGGACAGAAGGGAAAAACTGTTTTTT. The encoded protein is CASSPTSVRDRREKLFF.

CDR3 DNA: TGTGCCAGCAGTGAAGGAAACAGGGGGTCCTACGAGCAGTACTTC. This codes for CASSEGNRGSYEQYF. The chain has TRBV25-1 and TRBJ2-7; 8 bases map to TRBD1. CDR3 length: 15 amino acids. CDR1 is MGHDK and CDR2 is SYGVNS in the germline V gene. Trimming cost V 2 bases and J 1 base; bases outside gene matches: 4.

The chain recombines TRBV4-1 with TRBJ1-2; the match to TRBD1 covers 9 bases. Trimming removed 1 base from V and 5 bases from J; junction bases left unmatched: 5. From germline, CDR1 is MGHRA and CDR2 YSYEKL. This CDR3 comprises 15 residues. The CDR3: CASSQVVTGGYGYTF. CDR3 nucleotides: TGCGCCAGCAGCCAAGTAGTGACAGGGGGATATGGCTACACCTTC.

With regard to this clone: A junction end diverges from the germline sequence, so it may reflect a read error. This rearrangement joins TRBV5-1 to TRBJ1-6; D is undetermined. Germline lookup yields CDR1 SGHRS and CDR2 YFSETQ. The length of the CDR3 is 16 residues. CDR3: CASSLEAAATNSPLHF. As DNA, the CDR3 is TGCGCCAGCAGTTTGGAGGCGGCAGCAACCAATTCACCCCTCCACTTT.

The V gene is TRBV6-6, the J gene TRBJ2-2; 10 bases line up with TRBD1. This CDR3 has 16 amino acids. V trimming: 5 bases; J trimming: 5 bases; junction bases outside the gene matches: 8. Germline CDR1 is MNHNY and CDR2 is SVGAGI (reference sequence). The CDR3 is CASSPDRGRRTGELFF. As DNA, the CDR3 is TGTGCCAGCAGTCCCGACAGGGGGCGTCGAACCGGGGAGCTGTTTTTT.

In regard to this clone: One junction end disagrees with the germline gene, perhaps due to a read error. V and J are TRBV7-9 and TRBJ1-4; tentatively, D is TRBD1 (6 bases). The CDR3 contains 14 residues. Germline V CDR1 and CDR2: SEHNR, FQNEAQ (reference sequence). The CDR3 is CSSSIEQGGEKLFF. Written as DNA, the CDR3 is TGTTCCAGCAGTATAGAACAGGGTGGTGAAAAACTGTTTTTT.

The chain is built from TRBV2 and TRBJ1-4; 8 nucleotides match TRBD1. V was pared by 7 bases and J by 5 bases, with 3 bases of the junction left unmatched. CDR3 length: 13 amino acids. Germline lookup yields CDR1 SNHLY and CDR2 FYNNEI. The CDR3 coding sequence is TGTGCCAGCAACAGGGGGGTAAATGAAAAACTGTTTTTT. Translation: CASNRGVNEKLFF. The whole variable domain, filled in from reference TRBV2 and TRBJ1-4, reads EPEVTQTPSHQVTQMGQEVILRCVPISNHLYFYWYRQILGQKVEFLVSFYNNEISEKSEIFDDQFSVERPDGSNFTLKIRSTKLEDSAMYFCASNRGVNEKLFFGSGTQLSVL.